The subject of this entry is one TCR beta chain. Cohorts were determined from participant-reported clinical history. This entry belongs to a study of blood T cell repertoires in COVID-19. Study overall: Acute-phase and convalescent COVID-19 samples originated in the United States, Italy and Spain.

Trimming cost V 0 bases and J 4 bases, with 13 bases left between them. Germline values: CDR1 MNHEY, CDR2 SVGEGT. The CDR3 contains 15 residues. TCRdb's table, derived via immunoSEQ multiplex PCR, lists solely in-frame clones and lacks some. The data hold around 200,000 clones, with more than 80% observed a single time. The source is a man aged 25-45 years who had recovered from COVID-19. Sequencing was carried out using PBMCs or T cells enriched from blood (not recorded which). This chain connects TRBV6-2 or TRBV6-3 to TRBJ2-7, with D possibly TRBD2 on 6 matching bases. Written as DNA, the CDR3 is TGTGCCAGCAGTTACTCGCCACTAGCCGGTTACGAGCAGTACTTC. Residues: CASSYSPLAGYEQYF.